The TCR beta chain described here comes from a study of blood T cell repertoires in COVID-19. TCRdb's copy holds only in-frame clones and misses some; the assay was immunoSEQ multiplex PCR. The repertoire includes fewer than 500,000 clones, roughly 86% of them detected once, and 1% to 1.5% sits in the top ten. This CDR3 region has 15 residues. Trimming took 0 bases from V and 1 from J, leaving 9 bases between them. In its sample, this clone was seen once. The V call is TRBV23-1, the J call TRBJ1-1; D may be TRBD1 (5 bases). Being an ORF, TRBV23-1 has a function that is uncertain. The source is a man aged 30 to 45 who had recovered from COVID-19. Sequenced material: PBMCs or T cells enriched from blood (not recorded which). The CDR3 here is CASSQSGHPNTEAFF. The CDR3 nucleotides read TGCGCCAGCAGTCAATCAGGACACCCGAACACTGAAGCTTTCTTT.